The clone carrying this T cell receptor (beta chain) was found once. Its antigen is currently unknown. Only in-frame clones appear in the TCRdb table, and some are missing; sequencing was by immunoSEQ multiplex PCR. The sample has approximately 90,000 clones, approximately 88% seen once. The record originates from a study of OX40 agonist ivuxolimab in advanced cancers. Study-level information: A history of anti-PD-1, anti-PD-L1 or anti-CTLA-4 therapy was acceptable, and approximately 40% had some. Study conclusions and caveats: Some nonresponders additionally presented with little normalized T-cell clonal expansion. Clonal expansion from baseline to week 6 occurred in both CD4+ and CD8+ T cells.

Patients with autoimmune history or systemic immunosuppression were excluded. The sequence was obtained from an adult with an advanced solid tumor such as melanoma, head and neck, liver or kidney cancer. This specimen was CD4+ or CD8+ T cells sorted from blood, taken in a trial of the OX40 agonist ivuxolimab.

CDR3 in DNA: TGCGCCAGCAGCTTTTTCTCGGCAGGGGAGTTGGCCACTGAAGCTTTCTTT. Protein product: CASSFFSAGELATEAFF. The V and J genes are TRBV5-1 and TRBJ1-1; D might be TRBD1 (6 bases). V was trimmed by 2 bases and J by 4 bases, leaving 21 bases between them. Germline CDR1 reads SGHRS; CDR2 reads YFSETQ. The CDR3 contains 17 residues.